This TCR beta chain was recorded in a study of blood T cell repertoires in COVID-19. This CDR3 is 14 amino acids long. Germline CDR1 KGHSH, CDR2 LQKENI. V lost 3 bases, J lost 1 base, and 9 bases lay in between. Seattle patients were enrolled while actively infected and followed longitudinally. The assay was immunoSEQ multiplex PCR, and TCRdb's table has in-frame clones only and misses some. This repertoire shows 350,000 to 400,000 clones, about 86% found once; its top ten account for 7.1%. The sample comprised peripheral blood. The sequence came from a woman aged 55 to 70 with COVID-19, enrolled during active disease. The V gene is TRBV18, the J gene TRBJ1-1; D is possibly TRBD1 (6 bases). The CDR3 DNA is TGTGCCAGCTCACCGACAGGCTCGAACACTGAAGCTTTCTTT. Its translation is CASSPTGSNTEAFF.